Listed here are 26 T cell receptor beta chains from one sample, sequenced in a study of blood T cell repertoires in COVID-19. Only in-frame clones appear in the TCRdb table, and some are missing; sequencing was by immunoSEQ multiplex PCR. Among about half a million clones listed, approximately 85% were seen once. Source material: peripheral blood. The receptors stem from a human donor in a cohort sampled during active COVID-19.

The V gene is TRBV7-3, the J gene TRBJ2-1, with 7 bases matching TRBD2. The CDR3 runs to 15 residues. Germline CDR1 reads SGHTA; CDR2 reads FQGTGA. V lost 4 bases and J lost 9; bases outside the gene matches: 12. CDR3 protein: CASSSGLVEAGEQFF. The CDR3 nucleotides read TGTGCCAGCAGCTCCGGACTAGTCGAGGCGGGTGAGCAGTTCTTC.

V gene TRBV5-4 combines with J gene TRBJ2-6, with 9 positions matching TRBD1. The trim removed 4 bases at V and 4 bases at J, leaving 9 bases unmatched. This CDR3 region has 17 residues. Germline CDR1 SGHNT, CDR2 YYREEE (reference sequence). DNA for the CDR3: TGTGCCAGCAGCGCGGGACAGGGAGCGAAAGGGGCCAACGTCCTGACTTTC. Translating gives CASSAGQGAKGANVLTF.

The J gene is TRBJ1-3, the V gene TRBV18, with D perhaps TRBD1 (5 bases). The germline V gene encodes CDR1 KGHSH and CDR2 LQKENI. The ends were cut back, 1 base at V and 3 bases at J, with 10 bases in the middle. CDR3 size: 15 residues. The CDR3 protein is CASSPQATGGNTIYF. CDR3 nucleotide sequence: TGTGCCAGCTCACCACAGGCAACAGGTGGAAACACCATATATTTT. Combining the CDR3 with reference TRBV18 and TRBJ1-3 gives the whole variable domain NAGVMQNPRHLVRRRGQEARLRCSPMKGHSHVYWYRQLPEEGLKFMVYLQKENIIDESGMPKERFSAEFPKEGPSILRIQQVVRGDSAAYFCASSPQATGGNTIYFGEGSWLTVV.

The chain employs TRBV30 and TRBJ1-1; D is unclear. Per germline, CDR1 GTSNPN and CDR2 SVGIG (reference sequence). This CDR3 region has 14 residues. Trimming cost V 6 bases and J 1 base, with 15 bases left between them. Here the CDR3 reads CACHGRGRNTEAFF. CDR3 nucleotides: TGTGCCTGCCATGGGCGTGGGAGGAACACTGAAGCTTTCTTT.

The chain couples TRBV4-2 to TRBJ2-5; perhaps TRBD2 as D (6 bases). Germline-derived CDR1 and CDR2 are LGHNA and YNFKEQ. The CDR3 sequence is 14 residues long. V dropped 0 bases and J dropped 5 bases, with 10 bases sitting between them. DNA of the CDR3: TGTGCCAGCAGCCAAGATCCTAGCGTGGAGACCCAGTACTTC. Translating it yields CASSQDPSVETQYF.

The gene calls are TRBV5-1 and TRBJ2-7, with 8 positions matching TRBD1. The length of the CDR3 is 15 residues. With V trimmed by 3 bases and J by 3 bases, 8 bases remained unmatched. Germline V gene data show CDR1 as SGHRS and CDR2 as YFSETQ. The CDR3 DNA reads as TGCGCCAGCAGCTCCGCCGGGACAGGAGACTACGAGCAGTACTTC. It translates to CASSSAGTGDYEQYF.

The CDR3: CASSPGTVYNEQFF. CDR3 nucleotides: TGTGCCAGCAGCCCCGGGACAGTATACAATGAGCAGTTCTTC. This chain uses TRBV14 with TRBJ2-1; 7 positions match TRBD1. V was clipped by 4 bases and J by 4 bases; unmatched bases: 4. From germline, CDR1 is SGHDN and CDR2 FVKESK. The CDR3 spans 14 residues.

The chain combines TRBV11-3 with TRBJ2-1; no reliable D call. The CDR3 consists of 12 residues. Trimming took 1 base from V and 8 from J, leaving 6 bases between them. The germline CDR1 and CDR2 sequences are SGHNT and YENEEA. CDR3 nucleotide sequence: TGTGCCAGCAGCTTAGGAGAAGATGAGCAGTTCTTC. The encoded protein is CASSLGEDEQFF.

The chain uses TRBV7-9 and TRBJ1-6; D might be TRBD1 (6 bases). Between the trimmed V and J ends, which lost 2 bases and 9 bases, there was a span of 14 bases. CDR1 and CDR2 from the germline V gene are SEHNR and FQNEAQ (reference sequence). The CDR3 covers 15 residues. The chain's CDR3 is CASSLLQGYGSPLHF. The DNA for the CDR3 is TGTGCCAGCAGCTTACTTCAGGGGTACGGTTCACCCCTCCACTTT. The full variable domain, in which reference TRBV7-9 and TRBJ1-6 provide the parts outside the CDR3, is DTGVSQNPRHKITKRGQNVTFRCDPISEHNRLYWYRQTLGQGPEFLTYFQNEAQLEKSRLLSDRFSAERPKGSFSTLEIQRTEQGDSAMYLCASSLLQGYGSPLHFGNGTRLTVT.

The chain recombines TRBV30 with TRBJ1-2; possibly TRBD1 for D (5 bases). Trimming pared 2 bases from V and 4 bases from J, leaving 11 bases between. This CDR3 contains 13 residues. CDR1 GTSNPN and CDR2 SVGIG come from the germline V gene (reference sequence). CDR3: CAWSIQGGYGYTF. Here the CDR3 DNA reads TGTGCCTGGAGTATCCAGGGCGGCTATGGCTACACCTTC.

This rearrangement joins TRBV18 to TRBJ1-4; 7 bases are shared with TRBD1. With 4 bases clipped from V and 3 bases from J, the junction kept 5 bases outside the gene matches. The germline gives CDR1 KGHSH, CDR2 LQKENI. This CDR3 comprises 15 residues. The CDR3 bases are TGTGCCAGCTCACTCCTGACAGGGTCTAATGAAAAACTGTTTTTT. Encoded protein: CASSLLTGSNEKLFF.

The CDR3: CASSYSSGTGGQNNSPLHF. The CDR3 DNA sequence: TGTGCCAGCAGTTACTCGTCCGGGACAGGGGGCCAAAATAATTCACCCCTCCACTTT. The chain couples TRBV6-2 or TRBV6-3 to TRBJ1-6; 12 nucleotides match TRBD1. Germline assignment: CDR1 MNHEY and CDR2 SVGEGT. CDR3 length equals 19 residues. V was clipped by 0 bases and J by 5 bases; unmatched bases: 8.

The chain is built from TRBV7-9 and TRBJ2-1, with 16 bases aligning to TRBD2. CDR1 is SEHNR and CDR2 is FQNEAQ in the germline V gene (reference sequence). The CDR3 covers 19 residues. J was trimmed by 7 bases and V by 5 bases; bases with no gene match: 14. CDR3 in amino acids: CASSPRLGTSGRARNEQFF. The DNA of the CDR3 is TGTGCCAGCAGCCCCCGCTTGGGGACTAGCGGGAGGGCCCGGAATGAGCAGTTCTTC. Together with reference TRBV7-9 and TRBJ2-1, the CDR3 gives the full variable domain: DTGVSQNPRHKITKRGQNVTFRCDPISEHNRLYWYRQTLGQGPEFLTYFQNEAQLEKSRLLSDRFSAERPKGSFSTLEIQRTEQGDSAMYLCASSPRLGTSGRARNEQFFGPGTRLTVL.

This chain links TRBV28 with TRBJ2-1; tentative D call: TRBD1 (6 bases). This CDR3 contains 15 residues. Trimming pared 6 bases from V and 4 bases from J, leaving 16 bases between. Per the germline V gene, CDR1 is MDHEN and CDR2 is SYDVKM. CDR3 loop: CASSPNREPYNEQFF. Written as DNA, the CDR3 is TGTGCCAGCAGCCCGAACAGGGAGCCGTACAATGAGCAGTTCTTC.

The chain employs TRBV30 and TRBJ2-1, with D perhaps matching TRBD2 (6 bases). There are 15 residues in the CDR3. Trimming took off 2 bases at V and 2 bases at J, with 13 bases between the two ends. Germline-derived CDR1 and CDR2 are GTSNPN and SVGIG (reference sequence). The CDR3 reads CAWSKGTVAYNEQFF. Here the CDR3 DNA reads TGTGCCTGGAGTAAAGGGACTGTTGCCTACAATGAGCAGTTCTTC.

V and J are TRBV4-1 and TRBJ2-7; D is unresolved. This CDR3 contains 19 residues. Germline assignment: CDR1 MGHRA and CDR2 YSYEKL. Deletions cut 4 bases from V and 0 bases from J, with 25 bases between. CDR3 DNA sequence: TGCGCCAGCAGCCCCGGATTGGAACCCCGCGGATATCACTCCTACGAGCAGTACTTC. Translating gives CASSPGLEPRGYHSYEQYF.

This chain links TRBV4-3 with TRBJ2-5; D not resolved. The CDR3 extends over 14 amino acids. Germline values: CDR1 LGHNA, CDR2 YSLEER. With 0 bases removed from V and 5 bases from J, the gap between germline ends came to 10 bases. This chain's CDR3 is CASSQDGQSETQYF. For the CDR3, the DNA is TGCGCCAGCAGCCAAGATGGGCAGTCGGAGACCCAGTACTTC.

The rearrangement joins TRBV5-4 to TRBJ1-2; tentative D call: TRBD1 (6 bases). Germline loops: CDR1 SGHNT, CDR2 YYREEE (reference sequence). The ends were cut back, 3 bases at V and 5 bases at J, with 11 bases in the middle. The CDR3 runs to 13 residues. The CDR3 protein is CASSSDSKYGYTF. CDR3 coding DNA: TGTGCCAGCAGCTCGGACAGCAAGTATGGCTACACCTTC.

The V and J genes are TRBV24-1 and TRBJ1-2; a weak D match, TRBD1 (5 bases). The CDR3 sequence is 16 residues long. Germline V gene sequence: CDR1 KGHDR, CDR2 SFDVKD. The V gene lost 3 bases and the J gene lost 6 bases, with 19 bases spanning the gap. The CDR3 nucleotides read TGTGCCACCAGTGATGCCCCCAGGGTAATTGGAGATGGCTACACCTTC. Translated, it gives CATSDAPRVIGDGYTF.

This clone was seen just once. The chain couples TRBV9 to TRBJ2-1; 10 bases are shared with TRBD2. The V and J ends lost 2 bases and 1 base, in that order; junction bases with no gene match: 3. The germline V gene has CDR1 SGDLS and CDR2 YYNGEE. The CDR3 extends over 16 amino acids. The CDR3 coding sequence is TGTGCCAGCAGCGTCCTAGCGGGAGAATCCTACAATGAGCAGTTCTTC. Its translation is CASSVLAGESYNEQFF.

The chain carries TRBV28 and TRBJ1-5; 10 bases match TRBD1. The CDR3 covers 15 residues. The germline CDR1 and CDR2 sequences are MDHEN and SYDVKM. V gave up 5 bases and J gave up 6 bases; unmatched junction bases: 7. CDR3 protein: CASSGRTGGSQPQHF. The CDR3 DNA is TGTGCCAGCAGTGGCCGGACAGGGGGAAGTCAGCCCCAGCATTTT.

This clone was counted once. The rearrangement links TRBV30 to TRBJ1-4; possibly TRBD1 for D (6 bases). The germline CDR1 and CDR2 sequences are GTSNPN and SVGIG (reference sequence). This CDR3 region has 13 residues. Trimming shortened V by 2 bases and J by 11 bases, and 15 bases separated the two germline ends. CDR3 DNA: TGTGCCTGGAGTCTGGGGGCCCCACCGAAACTGTTTTTT. Translating gives CAWSLGAPPKLFF.

This sequence joins TRBV10-3 and TRBJ2-1; 11 nucleotides agree with TRBD2. Unmatched junction bases numbered 7, after V lost 5 bases and J lost 4 bases. The CDR3 runs to 16 residues. CDR1 is ENHRY and CDR2 is SYGVKD in the germline V gene. The DNA of the CDR3 is TGTGCCATCAGTTCCCGGGGGACTAGCGGATACAATGAGCAGTTCTTC. It encodes CAISSRGTSGYNEQFF.

This chain links TRBV19 with TRBJ1-1; D is possibly TRBD1 (5 bases). Trimming shortened V by 3 bases and J by 4 bases, and 12 bases separated the two germline ends. In germline, CDR1 is LNHDA, CDR2 SQIVND (reference sequence). CDR3 size: 14 residues. The CDR3 nucleotides are TGTGCCAGTAGTATTGTTGGGGGGGTCACTGAAGCTTTCTTT. It specifies CASSIVGGVTEAFF.

The CDR3 sequence is CASSIGQGAGYTF. CDR3 sequence (DNA): TGCGCCAGCAGCATCGGACAGGGCGCGGGCTACACCTTC. The chain recombines TRBV5-1 with TRBJ1-2, with 8 bases matching TRBD1. Losses at the gene ends were 4 bases for V and 8 bases for J; bases not matched to a gene: 7. The CDR3 sequence is 13 residues long. Germline CDR1 reads SGHRS; CDR2 reads YFSETQ.

The chain is built from TRBV5-1 and TRBJ2-2; D gene ambiguous. The CDR3 totals 12 residues. CDR1 is SGHRS and CDR2 is YFSETQ in the germline V gene. The germline V and J ends were trimmed by 2 bases and 5 bases, with 4 bases remaining between them. CDR3 DNA: TGCGCCAGCAGCTTTGAGACCGGGGAGCTGTTTTTT. Translated: CASSFETGELFF.